What follows is one T cell receptor beta chain and its context. What it recognizes is unknown. This specimen belongs to a study of blood T cells in healthy people across ages. Findings and caveats of the study: Long-lived donors exceeded aged donors in naive CD4+ cells and diversity. PBMCs went unsorted, and a conclusive naive versus antigen-experienced comparison was therefore prevented.

With 1 base removed from V and 3 bases from J, the gap between germline ends came to 9 bases. The CDR3 sequence is 14 residues long. Germline CDR1 and CDR2: SGHDN and FVKESK. Combining a sample-barcoded 5' primer with a J-beta primer mix, a second PCR ran for about 7 to 12 cycles. TCRdb fed the 5' RACE reads into MiXCR, producing one record per CDR3 protein. The data show 540,000 or so distinct CDR3 sequences, roughly 28% seen once. Researchers report isolating at least 6 million PBMCs per sample. Sequences were obtained from blood. The TCR originated in a woman in her 70s in good health. The V and J genes are TRBV14 and TRBJ1-2; tentatively, D is TRBD1 (5 bases). Here the CDR3 reads CASSQVRGYYGYTF. DNA of the CDR3: TGTGCCAGCAGCCAAGTTCGGGGGTACTATGGCTACACCTTC. Full variable domain (missing parts from reference TRBV14 and TRBJ1-2): EAGVTQFPSHSVIEKGQTVTLRCDPISGHDNLYWYRRVMGKEIKFLLHFVKESKQDESGMPNNRFLAERTGGTYSTLKVQPAELEDSGVYFCASSQVRGYYGYTFGSGTRLTVV.